This is a list of T cell receptor beta chains from one sample in a study of CD8 T cells in ankylosing spondylitis. TCRdb re-analysed the 5' RACE reads in MiXCR, keeping a single row per CDR3 protein. In the table there are some 290,000 distinct CDR3 sequences, 20% of which are singletons. Sequencing input: blood, either unsorted or a sorted T cell fraction (not recorded which). The receptors were sampled from a male donor with ankylosing spondylitis or in good health (not recorded which). Each CDR3 is given with its conserved first and last residue. A D gene is named only where the DNA matches it firmly. Clone size, where shown, is once, few, many, or a class for clones that have expanded.

D gene,clone size,V gene,J gene,CDR3 DNA,CDR3 protein
NA,NA,TRBV28,TRBJ1-5,TGTGCCAGCAGTGAAACAGGGACATTCAATCAGCCCCAGCATTTT,CASSETGTFNQPQHF
NA,few,TRBV27,TRBJ2-1,TGTGCCAGCACCGGGGCCAATGAGCAGTTCTTC,CASTGANEQFF
TRBD1,NA,TRBV7-9,TRBJ1-5,TGTGCCAGCAGCTCGGACAGGTTAAATCAGCCCCAGCATTTT,CASSSDRLNQPQHF
NA,NA,TRBV5-6,TRBJ1-1,TGTGCCAGCAGCTCGATGGACCTTGGAGAGACTGAAGCTTTCTTT,CASSSMDLGETEAFF
NA,NA,TRBV20-1,TRBJ1-2,TGCAGTGCGGAGATCGGGGGGTATGGCTACACCTTC,CSAEIGGYGYTF
NA,NA,TRBV7-8,TRBJ2-2,TGTGCCAGCAGCTTAGCGTTAGGGACTTACACCGGGGAGCTGTTTTTT,CASSLALGTYTGELFF
TRBD2,many,TRBV20-1,TRBJ2-1,TGCAGTGCTCCGACTAGCGGGGATATGTACAATGAGCAGTTCTTC,CSAPTSGDMYNEQFF
TRBD1,NA,TRBV15,TRBJ2-5,TGTGCCACCAGCAGAGTCCGGGACAGGGTCGGGGAGACCCAGTACTTC,CATSRVRDRVGETQYF
NA,few,TRBV10-3,TRBJ2-1,TGTGCCATCAGTGGAACAGGGACCCTCTCCTACAATGAGCAGTTCTTC,CAISGTGTLSYNEQFF
NA,few,TRBV5-6,TRBJ1-2,TGTGCCAGCAGCGCTCCGGGAGCCTATGGCTACACCTTC,CASSAPGAYGYTF
NA,NA,TRBV5-1,TRBJ2-5,TGCGCCAGCAGCTTGGCCCCGGGGCAGCGGGAGACCCAGTACTTC,CASSLAPGQRETQYF
NA,few,TRBV4-2,TRBJ2-1,TGTGCCAGCAGCCAAGATCAGGTCTCCTACAATGAGCAGTTCTTC,CASSQDQVSYNEQFF
NA,few,TRBV5-1,TRBJ2-1,TGCGCCAGCAGCCCGCTAGCGGCAGGGGACAATGAGCAGTTCTTC,CASSPLAAGDNEQFF
NA,NA,TRBV7-6,TRBJ2-5,TGTGCCAGCAGCTTAGAGGCCGAAGAGACCCAGTACTTC,CASSLEAEETQYF
NA,many,TRBV5-1,TRBJ2-2,TGCGCCAGCGGGGAGAGACCCGGGGAGCTGTTTTTT,CASGERPGELFF
TRBD1,NA,TRBV10-3,TRBJ1-2,TGTGCCATCAGCGACAGGGGTGACTATGGCTACACCTTC,CAISDRGDYGYTF
TRBD2,few,TRBV9,TRBJ2-1,TGTGCCAGCAGCCGAACCGAGAGCGGGGCAGACAATGAGCAGTTCTTC,CASSRTESGADNEQFF
TRBD2,NA,TRBV30,TRBJ2-1,TGTGCCTTTGCCGGGACTAGCGGTAATGAGCAGTTCTTC,CAFAGTSGNEQFF
TRBD1,few,TRBV5-4,TRBJ2-1,TGTGCCAGCCGGACAGGGGCGGACTCCTACAATGAGCAGTTCTTC,CASRTGADSYNEQFF
NA,NA,TRBV4-1,TRBJ1-5,TGCGCCAGCAGCCAAGAACACACCATAAATCAGCCCCAGCATTTT,CASSQEHTINQPQHF
TRBD2,many,TRBV29-1,TRBJ2-3,TGCAGCGTTGTTCGCGGGGGGGTTGGCACAGATACGCAGTATTTT,CSVVRGGVGTDTQYF
TRBD1,NA,TRBV30,TRBJ1-5,TGTGCCTGGAGTAGAGACAGGGAGAATCAGCCCCAGCATTTT,CAWSRDRENQPQHF
TRBD1,few,TRBV5-6,TRBJ2-5,TGTGCCAGCGGGGACAGGGGCTATGGGCAAGAGACCCAGTACTTC,CASGDRGYGQETQYF
NA,many,TRBV20-1,TRBJ1-1,TGCAGTGCTAGACCTACAGGGCTCACTGAAGCTTTCTTT,CSARPTGLTEAFF
NA,many,TRBV20-1,TRBJ2-2,TGCAGTGCTTCTAGACGGGTCACCGGGGAGCTGTTTTTT,CSASRRVTGELFF
NA,NA,TRBV24-1,TRBJ2-5,TGTGCCACCAGTGATTTGCAAAGTGAGACCCAGTACTTC,CATSDLQSETQYF
NA,many,TRBV10-2,TRBJ2-2,TGCGCCAGCAGTGAATTTTTAGCGCAAACGAACACCGGGGAGCTGTTTTTT,CASSEFLAQTNTGELFF
NA,NA,TRBV21-1,TRBJ2-2,TGTGCCAGCAGCAAACCTCGGGGGAGTAGCGGGGGGTCGAACACCGGGGAGCTGTTTTTT,CASSKPRGSSGGSNTGELFF
NA,NA,TRBV6-2/TRBV6-3,TRBJ2-2,TGTGCCAGCAGTTACTCACCCGGGACACCCACCGGGGAGCTGTTTTTT,CASSYSPGTPTGELFF
NA,few,TRBV5-1,TRBJ2-1,TGCGCCAGCAGCCCGGGGTCTGTTAGCTCCTACAATGAGCAGTTCTTC,CASSPGSVSSYNEQFF
NA,NA,TRBV9,TRBJ1-6,TGTGCCAGCAGCGTAGAAGGGGCGTATAATTCACCCCTCCACTTT,CASSVEGAYNSPLHF
NA,NA,TRBV20-1,TRBJ1-4,TGCAGTGCTCGGGGGCGTACTAATGAAAAACTGTTTTTT,CSARGRTNEKLFF
TRBD2,many,TRBV5-1,TRBJ2-1,TGCGCCAGCAGCTGGGCGTCCAGCGGGAGATCCAATGAGCAGTTCTTC,CASSWASSGRSNEQFF
TRBD2,NA,TRBV28,TRBJ2-1,TGTGCCAGCAGTCAACTAGCGGGGGCCCGGAACAATGAGCAGTTCTTC,CASSQLAGARNNEQFF
NA,NA,TRBV3-1,TRBJ2-3,TGTGCCAGCAGCCAAGATCACCCGCAAACTAGCACAGATACGCAGTATTTT,CASSQDHPQTSTDTQYF
NA,NA,TRBV3-1,TRBJ2-1,TGTGCCAGCAGCCAAGGCCCCGGGACGGGCAATGAGCAGTTCTTC,CASSQGPGTGNEQFF
NA,NA,TRBV5-1,TRBJ2-1,TGCGCCAGCATCGTGGACCTGACGAGCTCCTACAATGAGCAGTTCTTC,CASIVDLTSSYNEQFF
TRBD2,many,TRBV5-1,TRBJ2-2,TGCGCCAGCAGCGGATCAAGCGGGAGGGCCGCCGGGGAGCTGTTTTTT,CASSGSSGRAAGELFF
NA,NA,TRBV7-7,TRBJ2-5,TGTGCTAGCAGCGCACAGGGAGTGGAGTCAGAGACCCAGTACTTC,CASSAQGVESETQYF
NA,NA,TRBV4-1,TRBJ1-1,TGCGCCAGCAGCCAAGAAGCGGGTGTGAACACTGAAGCTTTCTTT,CASSQEAGVNTEAFF
NA,NA,TRBV5-1,TRBJ2-2,TGCGCCAGCAGCTTAAGACCCCTCGCGAACACCGGGGAGCTGTTTTTT,CASSLRPLANTGELFF
NA,few,TRBV27,TRBJ1-4,TGTGCCAGCAGTTCGTGGGGTGAAAAACTGTTTTTT,CASSSWGEKLFF
NA,NA,TRBV10-3,TRBJ1-2,TGTGCCATCAGTGCCCGGGGGGATAACTATGGCTACACCTTC,CAISARGDNYGYTF
NA,NA,TRBV5-1,TRBJ2-3,TGCGCCAGCAGCTTCGGGCGGGACACAGATACGCAGTATTTT,CASSFGRDTDTQYF
NA,NA,TRBV15,TRBJ1-5,TGTGCCACCAGCAGAGGGGGCGGGGACGGCAATCAGCCCCAGCATTTT,CATSRGGGDGNQPQHF
NA,NA,TRBV24-1,TRBJ2-1,TGTGCCACCAGTGAGTTCACCGGGACAACGCAGTTCTTC,CATSEFTGTTQFF
NA,NA,TRBV20-1,TRBJ2-6,TGCAGTGCTAGGGAGGGGGTTGCTGGGGCCAACGTCCTGACTTTC,CSAREGVAGANVLTF
NA,few,TRBV20-1,TRBJ2-3,TGCAGTGCTAGAGATCCGGGAGGGGGCCATAGCACAGATACGCAGTATTTT,CSARDPGGGHSTDTQYF
NA,few,TRBV5-6,TRBJ1-5,TGTGCCAGCAGCGTCAGGTGGAATCAGCCCCAGCATTTT,CASSVRWNQPQHF
NA,NA,TRBV29-1,TRBJ1-1,TGCAGCGTACGGGGAGGGGCAAACACTGAAGCTTTCTTT,CSVRGGANTEAFF
TRBD1,NA,TRBV5-5,TRBJ2-1,TGTGCCAGCAGCTTGTGGGGACAGGGATACAATGAGCAGTTCTTC,CASSLWGQGYNEQFF
TRBD2,NA,TRBV12-3/TRBV12-4,TRBJ2-3,TGTGCCAGCAGTACCAGCCCGGGGGGACCTAGCACAGATACGCAGTATTTT,CASSTSPGGPSTDTQYF
NA,NA,TRBV25-1,TRBJ1-1,TGTGCCAGCAGTTCCCCCCAGAAGGGGGACACTGAAGCTTTCTTT,CASSSPQKGDTEAFF
TRBD1,NA,TRBV7-9,TRBJ1-6,TGTGCCAGCAGCCTTGAGGGGGCTGGCTCACCCCTCCACTTT,CASSLEGAGSPLHF
TRBD1,NA,TRBV25-1,TRBJ2-4,TGTGCCAGCAGTCCGCAGGACAGGAACATTCAGTACTTC,CASSPQDRNIQYF
TRBD2,many,TRBV20-1,TRBJ2-1,TGCAGTGCTAGAGAGCCCGCTAGCGGGGTAAGCTCCTACAATGAGCAGTTCTTC,CSAREPASGVSSYNEQFF
NA,NA,TRBV5-1,TRBJ2-5,TGCGCCAGCAGCTGGCAGGGGATTGGAGAGACCCAGTACTTC,CASSWQGIGETQYF
NA,NA,TRBV6-2/TRBV6-3,TRBJ2-1,TGTGCCAGCAGTCCCGAACAGGGTTTTGTCTACAATGAGCAGTTCTTC,CASSPEQGFVYNEQFF
TRBD2,NA,TRBV20-1,TRBJ2-1,TGCAGTGCTAGAGTGGGCGGGAGCTACTACAATGAGCAGTTCTTC,CSARVGGSYYNEQFF